Listed below are T cell receptor beta chains from one sample, sequenced in a study of blood T cell repertoires in COVID-19. Sequencing used immunoSEQ multiplex PCR; TCRdb keeps in-frame clones, though not all of them. The sample comprises fewer than 300,000 clones, about 80% of which are singletons, and around 10% rests with the top ten. Sequences were obtained from peripheral blood. These TCRs come from a woman aged 45 to 65 who had recovered from COVID-19. Each CDR3 is given with its conserved first and last residue. A D gene is named only where the DNA matches it firmly. The size of a clone is reported for some rows only, either as once, few or many, or as a class for expanded clones.

- | TRBJ2-7 | - | TRBV29-1 | TGCAGCGTGCGGGACGACAACGAGCAGTACTTC | CSVRDDNEQYF
- | TRBJ1-6 | - | TRBV28 | TGTGCGGTAGTAAGCTCCTATAATTCACCCCTCCACTTT | CAVVSSYNSPLHF
TRBD1 | TRBJ1-2 | - | TRBV19 | TGTGCCAGTAGAACAAGGACAGGGGGCGACTATGGCTACACCTTC | CASRTRTGGDYGYTF
- | TRBJ1-6 | - | TRBV19 | TGTGCCAGTAGTATTTTTGCCACGGTCTCGGATTCACCCCTCCACTTT | CASSIFATVSDSPLHF
TRBD1 | TRBJ1-1 | - | TRBV28 | TGTGCCAGCAGTTGGGGGACAGGGTTAGGCACTGAAGCTTTCTTT | CASSWGTGLGTEAFF
TRBD1 | TRBJ1-4 | - | TRBV4-3 | TGCGCCAGCAGCCAAGATTCGGGACAGGGAACAACTAATGAAAAACTGTTTTTT | CASSQDSGQGTTNEKLFF
- | TRBJ2-5 | - | TRBV27 | TGTGCCAGCAGGGCCTTCGGAGACAGAGACCAAGAGACCCAGTACTTC | CASRAFGDRDQETQYF
- | TRBJ2-2 | once | TRBV6-2/TRBV6-3 | TGTGCCAGCAGTTACTCGAGGCGACAGAGGACGAACACCGGGGAGCTGTTTTTT | CASSYSRRQRTNTGELFF
TRBD1 | TRBJ1-2 | - | TRBV6-5 | TGTGCCAGCAGTCCTACAGGGGGCTTCTATGGCTACACCTTC | CASSPTGGFYGYTF
- | TRBJ2-6 | - | TRBV27 | TGTGCCACCCAGATTACCTCTGGGGCCAACGTCCTGACTTTC | CATQITSGANVLTF
- | TRBJ1-1 | - | TRBV13 | TGTGCCAGCAGCTTAGGGGGTCAGGACACTGAAGCTTTCTTT | CASSLGGQDTEAFF
TRBD1 | TRBJ1-5 | - | TRBV10-3 | TGTGCCATCAGCGCCTCCGGGACAGGGAATCAGCCCCAGCATTTT | CAISASGTGNQPQHF
TRBD2 | TRBJ2-7 | - | TRBV4-3 | TGCGCCAGCAGCCAAGATTGGACTAGCGTTGCAACCTACGAGCAGTACTTC | CASSQDWTSVATYEQYF
- | TRBJ2-4 | - | TRBV7-2 | TGTGCCAGCAGCTTAACCCAACTAACCTCATCTAAGAAAAACATTCAGTACTTC | CASSLTQLTSSKKNIQYF
- | TRBJ1-2 | - | TRBV5-1 | TGCGCCAGCAGCTTTTGGGTGGGGCAGGACTATGGCTACACCTTC | CASSFWVGQDYGYTF